The 20 T cell receptor beta chains below were found in one sample sequenced in a study of beta chain features in type 1 diabetes (dated by TCRdb to 2016 to 2018). Their target antigens are unknown. The library relied on the immunoSEQ multiplex PCR assay. All of the isolated RNA was reverse transcribed with the High Capacity cDNA Reverse Transcription Kit, so expressed TCRB transcripts were sequenced. Sourced from immuneACCESS, this table was stored by TCRdb with only in-frame sequences that have V and J called. A share of the clones is absent; for the studies checked, an unresolved V gene accounts for under half, and the remainder has no known explanation. Present in this sample are approximately 260,000 clones, about a fifth of which were seen just once. The leading ten clones occupy around 0.029% of the sample. Points the paper makes about the study in general: A moderate but significant shortening of TCRB CDR3 length was observed in type 1 diabetes patients in all four CD4+ subsets.

The sample taken for sequencing was naive CD4+ T cells from blood. Per the publication, the cell subset or site label means: true naive CD4+ T cells. The receptors stem from a woman aged 40-49 years with type 1 diabetes.

On this clone itself: A read error may produce the germline difference seen at one junction end. The chain joins TRBV7-7 to TRBJ2-7; the match to TRBD1 covers 8 bases. The germline V gene has CDR1 SSHAT and CDR2 FNYEAQ (reference sequence). The CDR3 has 13 amino acids. This CDR3 is CASSQDRANEQYF. CDR3 bases: TGTGCTAGCAGCCAGGACAGGGCCAACGAGCAGTACTTC.

The chain couples TRBV7-3 to TRBJ2-7; a weak D match, TRBD1 (5 bases). Deletions cut 3 bases from V and 2 bases from J, with 14 bases between. Germline V gives CDR1 SGHTA, CDR2 FQGTGA. The CDR3 contains 15 residues. The CDR3 region is CASSFGHQEAYEQYF. The CDR3 nucleotides read TGTGCCAGCAGCTTTGGACATCAAGAGGCCTACGAGCAGTACTTC.

V gene TRBV30 combines with J gene TRBJ1-2; possibly TRBD1 for D (5 bases). Germline CDR1 reads GTSNPN; CDR2 reads SVGIG (reference sequence). With 8 bases removed from V and 5 bases from J, the gap between germline ends came to 24 bases. The CDR3 is 15 amino acids. Here the CDR3 DNA reads TGTGCCACCATCGGGTGGGGCTGGGCGGATTATGGCTACACCTTC. Amino acid sequence: CATIGWGWADYGYTF.

This clone was seen only a few times. V usage is TRBV30 and J usage is TRBJ1-2, with a possible D match to TRBD1 (6 bases). The germline V gene has CDR1 GTSNPN and CDR2 SVGIG (reference sequence). The length of the CDR3 is 14 residues. Trimming removed 0 bases at V and 8 bases at J, with 16 bases between. Here the CDR3 DNA reads TGTGCCTGGAGTGTACAGCTGGGGGCAGGAGGCTACACCTTC. Its protein product is CAWSVQLGAGGYTF. The whole variable domain, filled in from reference TRBV30 and TRBJ1-2, reads SQTIHQWPATLVQPVGSPLSLECTVEGTSNPNLYWYRQAAGRGLQLLFYSVGIGQISSEVPQNLSASRPQDRQFILSSKKLLLSDSGFYLCAWSVQLGAGGYTFGSGTRLTVV.

This clone showed up just a few times. The gene calls are TRBV9 and TRBJ2-7; D perhaps matches TRBD2 (5 bases). Trimming pared 0 bases from V and 6 bases from J, leaving 10 bases between. CDR1 and CDR2 from the germline V gene are SGDLS and YYNGEE. The length of the CDR3 is 13 residues. The CDR3 DNA reads TGTGCCAGCAGCGTAGCTCGGGGTTCCGAGCAGTACTTC. This gives the protein CASSVARGSEQYF.

This clone was seen more than once but under ten times. The V and J genes are TRBV29-1 and TRBJ2-7; tentatively, D is TRBD2 (7 bases). This CDR3 has 16 amino acids. Germline V lookup: CDR1 SQVTM, CDR2 ANQGSEA. Trimming pared 7 bases from V and 0 bases from J, leaving 22 bases between. The CDR3 DNA reads TGCAGCGCCGCTGGGGGGGCCGACAGTCTCTCCTACGAGCAGTACTTC. Translated, it gives CSAAGGADSLSYEQYF.

The chain carries TRBV27 and TRBJ2-3; D is possibly TRBD2 (7 bases). The V and J ends lost 8 bases and 2 bases respectively, with 11 bases between them. The CDR3 is 13 amino acids. Looked up from germline, CDR1 is MNHEY and CDR2 is SMNVEV (reference sequence). CDR3 bases: TGTGCCAGCGGCGGGGGCGTCACAGATACGCAGTATTTT. Amino acids: CASGGGVTDTQYF.

The gene calls are TRBV28 and TRBJ1-5; TRBD1 matches at 8 bases. The V gene's germline CDR1 is MDHEN and CDR2 SYDVKM. The CDR3 has 16 amino acids. Trimming removed 3 bases from V and 7 bases from J; junction bases left unmatched: 11. DNA for the CDR3: TGTGCCAGCAGTTTGGGAGGACAGGGTACGACCCAGCCCCAGCATTTT. It encodes CASSLGGQGTTQPQHF.

This clone was observed a handful of times. The gene calls are TRBV5-1 and TRBJ2-1; TRBD1 might be the D (5 bases). Deletions cut 2 bases from V and 6 bases from J, with 15 bases between. The CDR3 contains 15 residues. Looked up from germline, CDR1 is SGHRS and CDR2 is YFSETQ. CDR3 region: CASSFDSFPGNEQFF. The CDR3 DNA sequence: TGCGCCAGCAGCTTCGACAGCTTTCCGGGCAATGAGCAGTTCTTC.

This clone has just a few counts. The chain employs TRBV30 and TRBJ2-1; TRBD1 agrees at 7 bases. This CDR3 has 15 residues. Unmatched junction bases numbered 8, after V lost 2 bases and J lost 4 bases. CDR1 is GTSNPN, CDR2 SVGIG, per germline (reference sequence). CDR3 sequence (DNA): TGTGCCTGGAGTCGCCGGGACAGTTTTTACAATGAGCAGTTCTTC. It codes for CAWSRRDSFYNEQFF.

This clone was observed a few times. The J gene is TRBJ2-1, the V gene TRBV30; D possibly corresponds to TRBD2 (6 bases). Germline CDR1 GTSNPN, CDR2 SVGIG (reference sequence). This CDR3 region has 15 residues. Trimming removed 1 base at V and 0 bases at J, with 10 bases between. The CDR3 region has the DNA TGTGCCTGGAGTGGGGACTCTAGCTCCTACAATGAGCAGTTCTTC. Translating gives CAWSGDSSSYNEQFF.

This clone turned up a few times. This sample also contains other DNA sequences that code for the same CDR3. The J gene is TRBJ2-1, the V gene TRBV27; tentative D call: TRBD1 (5 bases). Trimming removed 2 bases at V and 4 bases at J, with 9 bases between. The CDR3 totals 14 residues. Germline V gene lookup returns CDR1 MNHEY and CDR2 SMNVEV (reference sequence). The CDR3 DNA reads as TGTGCCAGCAGTTTACAGGGCGGATACAATGAGCAGTTCTTC. Residues: CASSLQGGYNEQFF.

The V call is TRBV10-3, the J call TRBJ1-4; no reliable D call. The CDR3 spans 13 residues. Germline CDR1 and CDR2: ENHRY and SYGVKD. V was clipped by 6 bases and J by 8 bases, with 13 bases between them. The CDR3 here is CAIRPGVAEKLFF. CDR3 nucleotides: TGTGCCATCAGGCCCGGGGTAGCGGAAAAACTGTTTTTT.

This chain joins TRBV30 and TRBJ1-5, with 9 positions matching TRBD1. J gave up 7 bases and V 1 base, and 2 bases lay outside the gene matches. CDR1 and CDR2 (germline): GTSNPN, SVGIG (reference sequence). This CDR3 comprises 13 residues. The CDR3 sequence: CAWSGQGEQPQHF. In DNA, the CDR3 is TGTGCCTGGAGTGGACAGGGGGAACAGCCCCAGCATTTT. Full variable domain (rest looked up from reference TRBV30 and TRBJ1-5): SQTIHQWPATLVQPVGSPLSLECTVEGTSNPNLYWYRQAAGRGLQLLFYSVGIGQISSEVPQNLSASRPQDRQFILSSKKLLLSDSGFYLCAWSGQGEQPQHFGDGTRLSIL.

This clone has just a few counts. J is TRBJ2-5 and V is TRBV5-4; maybe TRBD2 (6 bases). V lost 4 bases to trimming and J lost 6 bases, with 22 bases between them. Germline V gene lookup returns CDR1 SGHNT and CDR2 YYREEE (reference sequence). This CDR3 has 16 amino acids. The CDR3 region has the DNA TGTGCCAGCAGCGCCTCGGACTACCGGAGTGTGAAGACCCAGTACTTC. Translated, it gives CASSASDYRSVKTQYF.

The rearrangement links TRBV30 to TRBJ1-3; maybe TRBD1 (5 bases). The CDR3 runs 17 residues. V gave up 2 bases and J gave up 0 bases, with 17 bases separating them. Per the germline V gene, CDR1 is GTSNPN and CDR2 is SVGIG (reference sequence). The CDR3 nucleotides read TGTGCCTGGAGTTATCAGCGGGGCCCAGTCTCTGGAAACACCATATATTTT. Its protein is CAWSYQRGPVSGNTIYF.

This clone turned up a few times. The chain combines TRBV5-4 with TRBJ2-1; 9 bases align to TRBD2. This CDR3 is built from 16 residues. Unmatched junction bases numbered 10, after V lost 4 bases and J lost 5 bases. CDR1 is SGHNT, CDR2 YYREEE, per germline (reference sequence). The CDR3 sequence: CASSAPLAGPNNEQFF. The DNA of the CDR3 is TGTGCCAGCAGCGCTCCCCTAGCGGGGCCTAACAATGAGCAGTTCTTC. The full variable domain, its missing parts supplied by reference TRBV5-4 and TRBJ2-1, is ETGVTQSPTHLIKTRGQQVTLRCSSQSGHNTVSWYQQALGQGPQFIFQYYREEENGRGNFPPRFSGLQFPNYSSELNVNALELDDSALYLCASSAPLAGPNNEQFFGPGTRLTVL.

CDR3 in amino acids: CASSKAPRSSYEQYF. CDR3 sequence (DNA): TGTGCCAGCAGCAAAGCCCCGAGGAGCTCCTACGAGCAGTACTTC. This chain uses TRBV21-1 with TRBJ2-7; whether TRBD2, the table's D call, matches the DNA was not checked. TRBV21-1 is a recognized pseudogene. CDR3 length: 15 amino acids.

This clone came up a few times. The V gene is TRBV29-1, the J gene TRBJ2-5; 9 bases fit TRBD1. CDR3 length: 14 residues. V dropped 6 bases and J dropped 5; count of bases not matched to a gene: 10. The germline V gene encodes CDR1 SQVTM and CDR2 ANQGSEA. The CDR3 is CSVSKGQGSETQYF. CDR3 bases: TGCAGCGTGTCGAAGGGACAGGGAAGTGAGACCCAGTACTTC.

The rearrangement uses TRBV7-3 and TRBJ2-1; the D gene is possibly TRBD2 (5 bases). Germline V lookup: CDR1 SGHTA, CDR2 FQGTGA. Trimming took 5 bases from V and 4 from J, leaving 15 bases between them. CDR3 size: 15 residues. CDR3 protein: CASSQEGGSYNEQFF. CDR3 nucleotides: TGTGCCAGCAGCCAAGAGGGCGGTTCGTACAATGAGCAGTTCTTC.